This T cell receptor beta chain originates from a study of T cells in Graves' hyperthyroidism and ophthalmopathy. This clonotype has just one count. Pregnant or lactating patients were excluded, as were those with uncontrolled infection or other autoimmune disease. PBMCs were obtained from approximately 9.2 ml fresh peripheral blood. Trimming left V 2 bases short and J 8 bases short, with 15 bases between. Germline values: CDR1 SEHNR, CDR2 FQNEAQ (reference sequence). The CDR3 contains 15 residues. Amplified TCR beta CDR3 regions derived from RNA transcripts. The TCR CDR3 first-round RT-PCR relied on the HTBI primer set. Each CDR3 protein is one row after TCRdb ran MiXCR on the multiplex PCR reads. Counted here are about 720,000 distinct CDR3 sequences, under 20% occurring once; the ten biggest clones make up 16%.

The chain couples TRBV7-9 to TRBJ1-4, with D perhaps TRBD1 (6 bases). This receptor was taken from a woman aged 45-60 years with Graves' hyperthyroidism that later progressed to Graves' ophthalmopathy. The source material was blood. The CDR3 region is CASSLFGEGDEKLFF. The CDR3 DNA reads TGTGCCAGCAGCTTATTCGGGGAGGGGGACGAAAAACTGTTTTTT.